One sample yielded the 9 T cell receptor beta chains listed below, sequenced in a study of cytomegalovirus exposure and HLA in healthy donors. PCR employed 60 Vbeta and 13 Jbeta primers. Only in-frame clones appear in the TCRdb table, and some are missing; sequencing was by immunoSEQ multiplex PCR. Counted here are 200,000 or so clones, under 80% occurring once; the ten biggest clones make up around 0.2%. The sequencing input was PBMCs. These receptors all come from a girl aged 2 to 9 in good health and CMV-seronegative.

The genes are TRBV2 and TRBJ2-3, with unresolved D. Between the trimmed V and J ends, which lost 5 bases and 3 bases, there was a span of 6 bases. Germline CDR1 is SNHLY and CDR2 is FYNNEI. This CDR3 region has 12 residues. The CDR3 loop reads CASSYNTDTQYF. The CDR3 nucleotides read TGTGCCAGCAGTTACAATACAGATACGCAGTATTTT. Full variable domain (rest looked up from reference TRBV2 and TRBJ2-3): EPEVTQTPSHQVTQMGQEVILRCVPISNHLYFYWYRQILGQKVEFLVSFYNNEISEKSEIFDDQFSVERPDGSNFTLKIRSTKLEDSAMYFCASSYNTDTQYFGPGTRLTVL.

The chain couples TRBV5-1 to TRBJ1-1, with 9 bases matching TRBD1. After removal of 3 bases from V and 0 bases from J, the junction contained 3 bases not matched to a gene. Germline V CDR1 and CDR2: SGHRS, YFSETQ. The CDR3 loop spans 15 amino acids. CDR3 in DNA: TGCGCCAGCAGCTCACAGGGGGCGGTGAACACTGAAGCTTTCTTT. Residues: CASSSQGAVNTEAFF.

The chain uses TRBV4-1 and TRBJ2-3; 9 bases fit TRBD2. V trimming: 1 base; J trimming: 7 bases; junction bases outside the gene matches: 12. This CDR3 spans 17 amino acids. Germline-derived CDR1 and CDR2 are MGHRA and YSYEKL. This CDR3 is CASSQGSAGGSSYTQYF. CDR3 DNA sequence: TGCGCCAGCAGCCAAGGATCAGCGGGGGGCTCCTCTTATACGCAGTATTTT.

Here the CDR3 DNA reads TGCAGCGTTGACACGGCACCTTGGGGGCCCGAAGCTTTCTTT. Residues: CSVDTAPWGPEAFF. The chain recombines TRBV29-1 with TRBJ1-1; D is possibly TRBD1 (6 bases). Trimming stripped 3 bases from V and 8 bases from J, with 19 bases between. Germline V gene sequence: CDR1 SQVTM, CDR2 ANQGSEA. The CDR3 runs to 14 residues.

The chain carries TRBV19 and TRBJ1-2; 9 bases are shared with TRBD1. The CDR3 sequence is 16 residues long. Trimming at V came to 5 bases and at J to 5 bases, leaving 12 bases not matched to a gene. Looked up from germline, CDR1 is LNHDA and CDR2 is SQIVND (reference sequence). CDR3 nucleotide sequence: TGTGCCAGTAGTCCTCCGGGACAGGGAGCGACTTATGGCTACACCTTC. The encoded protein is CASSPPGQGATYGYTF.

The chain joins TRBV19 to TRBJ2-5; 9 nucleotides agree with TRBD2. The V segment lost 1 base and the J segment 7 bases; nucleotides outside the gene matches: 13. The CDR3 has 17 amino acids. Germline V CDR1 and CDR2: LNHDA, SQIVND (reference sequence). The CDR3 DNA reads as TGTGCCAGTAGTATAGTGGCTAGCGGGACTAGGCGAGTGACCCAGTACTTC. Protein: CASSIVASGTRRVTQYF.

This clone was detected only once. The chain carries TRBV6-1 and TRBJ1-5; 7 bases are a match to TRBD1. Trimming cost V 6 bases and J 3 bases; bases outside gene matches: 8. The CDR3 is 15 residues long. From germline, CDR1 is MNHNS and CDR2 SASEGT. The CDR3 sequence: CASRWGTVDNQPQHF. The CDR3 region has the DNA TGTGCCAGCAGGTGGGGGACAGTAGACAATCAGCCCCAGCATTTT.

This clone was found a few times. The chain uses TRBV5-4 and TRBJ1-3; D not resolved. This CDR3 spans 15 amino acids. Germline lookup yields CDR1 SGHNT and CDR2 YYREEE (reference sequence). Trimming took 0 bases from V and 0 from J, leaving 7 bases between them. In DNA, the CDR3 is TGTGCCAGCAGCTTGGGCGGGGACTCTGGAAACACCATATATTTT. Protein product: CASSLGGDSGNTIYF.

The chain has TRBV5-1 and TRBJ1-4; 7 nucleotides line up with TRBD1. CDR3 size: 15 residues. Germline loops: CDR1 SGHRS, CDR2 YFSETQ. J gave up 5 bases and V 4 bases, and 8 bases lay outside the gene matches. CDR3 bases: TGCGCCAGCAGCCGCTACGGACAGGAAAATGAAAAACTGTTTTTT. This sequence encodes CASSRYGQENEKLFF. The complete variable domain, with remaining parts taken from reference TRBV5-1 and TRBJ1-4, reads KAGVTQTPRYLIKTRGQQVTLSCSPISGHRSVSWYQQTPGQGLQFLFEYFSETQRNKGNFPGRFSGRQFSNSRSEMNVSTLELGDSALYLCASSRYGQENEKLFFGSGTQLSVL.